In its sample, the clone carrying this TCR beta chain was seen once. No antigen is known for it. This specimen comes from a study of OX40 agonist ivuxolimab in advanced cancers. Study details: Past anti-PD-1, anti-PD-L1 or anti-CTLA-4 therapy was accepted, and roughly 37% had received some. Partial response was recorded in three patients: one hepatocellular carcinoma and two cutaneous melanoma cases.

Trimming removed 6 bases at V and 4 bases at J, with 15 bases between. CDR1 is MNHNS and CDR2 is SASEGT in the germline V gene. This CDR3 spans 14 amino acids. The study's findings and limits: Circulating CD4+ and CD8+ T cells showed clonal expansion by week 6 at 0.1 to 3.0 mg/kg.

Profiling relied on immunoSEQ multiplex PCR, and the TCRdb table lists in-frame clones only, not all of them. The data show about 120,000 clones, 80% to 90% seen once. The clonotype was recovered from an adult with an advanced solid tumor such as melanoma, head and neck, liver or kidney cancer. The V call is TRBV6-1, the J call TRBJ2-5; perhaps TRBD2 as D (5 bases). Sequences were derived from CD4+ or CD8+ T cells sorted from blood, sampled in a trial of the OX40 agonist ivuxolimab. The CDR3 DNA follows: TGTGCCAGCAGGCTAAACCTAGCTGTAGAGACCCAGTACTTC. Translated: CASRLNLAVETQYF.